This record covers a single T cell receptor beta chain. This record belongs to a study of T cell responses to AZD1222 COVID-19 vaccine. TCRdb keeps only in-frame clones here, not all; method: immunoSEQ multiplex PCR. The table has about 150,000 clones, roughly 93% seen once. The receptor was isolated from an adult in good health. The specimen was peripheral blood, collected on day 0 of AZD1222 vaccination.

CDR3 bases: TGTGCCAGCAGCGTAAACGGGGCGGGAGGGCCGGATACGCAGTATTTT. This sequence encodes CASSVNGAGGPDTQYF. The V gene is TRBV9, the J gene TRBJ2-3; TRBD2 matches at 9 bases. The V segment lost 1 base and the J segment 6 bases; nucleotides outside the gene matches: 9. The germline V gene encodes CDR1 SGDLS and CDR2 YYNGEE. This CDR3 comprises 16 residues. Full variable domain (outside the CDR3, taken from reference TRBV9 and TRBJ2-3): DSGVTQTPKHLITATGQRVTLRCSPRSGDLSVYWYQQSLDQGLQFLIQYYNGEERAKGNILERFSAQQFPDLHSELNLSSLELGDSALYFCASSVNGAGGPDTQYFGPGTRLTVL.